The source of this T cell receptor (beta chain) is a study of OX40 agonist ivuxolimab in advanced cancers. About the full investigation: Ivuxolimab was an agonistic, fully human IgG2 monoclonal antibody directed against OX40 (CD134), a costimulatory receptor. The purpose of peripheral TCRbeta sequencing was to test whether ivuxolimab changed TCR sequence diversity and led to clonal T-cell expansion. Intravenous ivuxolimab was administered to patients every 2 weeks at six dose levels: 0.01, 0.1, 0.3, 1.5, 3 and 10 mg/kg. Among the roughly 50 dose-escalation patients, about 19 had hepatocellular carcinoma, approximately 15 melanoma, 9 renal cell carcinoma and 9 head and neck cancer. The paper covers the monotherapy dose-escalation part of the phase I ivuxolimab trial, which included N ≈ 52 patients. Partial responses occurred in three dose-escalation patients: two with cutaneous melanoma and one with hepatocellular carcinoma. Prior anti-PD-1, anti-PD-L1 or anti-CTLA-4 therapy was permitted, and approximately 39% of dose-escalation patients had received checkpoint inhibitors. A male proportion of around 83% and a mean age of approximately 62 years, ranging from about 23 to 79, were recorded for the dose-escalation cohort.

To sequence the TCRbeta CDR3 region, genomic DNA was isolated from the sorted cells. The immunoSEQ Assay was used to sequence the TCRbeta CDR3 regions. TCRdb stores this immuneACCESS table with in-frame sequences only. Part of the clones is absent; in the studies checked, under half of the shortfall reflects unresolved V genes, and no reason is known for the rest. Within this sample are about 80,000 clones, with around 90% of them counted one time only. Of the sample, less than 0.4% is held by the ten largest clones. This clone was found a few times. Its target antigen remains unknown. Base-call qualities are not available, and no considerably larger clone is one nucleotide away. V drops 0 bases and J drops 2 bases, leaving 10 bases in between. Counted from cysteine to phenylalanine, this CDR3 has 15 amino acids. The DNA shown is the 45-base CDR3, in frame from base 1. According to the germline V gene, CDR1 reads SGHRS and CDR2 reads YFSETQ.

What the study reported, not specific to this receptor: After ivuxolimab, CD8+ T cells had more expanded clones than CD4+ T cells on average. In the 0.1-3.0 mg/kg groups, partial responders were among the patients with the lowest normalized peripheral clonal expansion, particularly in CD8+ T cells. The antigen specificity of the peripheral T cells that underwent clonal expansion was not determined. Low levels of normalized T-cell clonal expansion were also shown by some nonresponding patients. At doses from 0.1 to 3.0 mg/kg, clonal expansion was seen in both CD4+ and CD8+ blood T cells between baseline and week 6.

The trial excluded patients who had a history of autoimmune disease or who were on systemic immunosuppression. Peripheral blood for TCR sequencing was collected from all dose cohorts at baseline, on cycle 4 day 1, and on cycle 7 day 1. Samples came from an open-label, multicenter, first-in-human phase I dose-escalation trial of ivuxolimab. Adults with locally advanced or metastatic head and neck squamous cell, hepatocellular, melanoma or renal cell carcinoma were enrolled in the trial. CD4+ and CD8+ T cells were sorted separately from peripheral blood before TCR sequencing. The sample in question was CD4+ or CD8+ T cells sorted from blood, obtained in a trial of the OX40 agonist ivuxolimab. The receptor's source is an adult with an advanced solid tumor such as melanoma, head and neck, liver or kidney cancer. The chain is encoded by TRBV5-1 joined to TRBJ2-3; no D gene call is confident. The DNA is TGCGCCAGCAGCTTGGGCCAGAACCCCACAGATACGCAGTATTTT. It is translated as CASSLGQNPTDTQYF.